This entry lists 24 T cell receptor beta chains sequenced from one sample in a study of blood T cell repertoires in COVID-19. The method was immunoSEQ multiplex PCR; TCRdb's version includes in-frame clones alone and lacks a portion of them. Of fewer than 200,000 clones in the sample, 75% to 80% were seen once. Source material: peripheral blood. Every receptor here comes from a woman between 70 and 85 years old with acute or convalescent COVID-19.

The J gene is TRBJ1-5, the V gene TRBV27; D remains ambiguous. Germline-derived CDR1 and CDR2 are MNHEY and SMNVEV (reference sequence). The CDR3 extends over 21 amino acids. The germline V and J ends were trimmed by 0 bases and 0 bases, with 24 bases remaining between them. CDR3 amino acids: CASSLSGPPSRLEGSNQPQHF. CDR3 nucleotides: TGTGCCAGCAGTTTATCGGGCCCCCCCTCGCGGTTAGAGGGTAGCAATCAGCCCCAGCATTTT.

The CDR3 nucleotides are TGTGCCAGTAGTCACCCCCGCGGGGCGAGTTCACCCCTCCACTTT. This translates into CASSHPRGASSPLHF. The chain links TRBV19 to TRBJ1-6; the D gene is possibly TRBD1 (5 bases). Germline values: CDR1 LNHDA, CDR2 SQIVND (reference sequence). The CDR3 runs to 15 residues. Trimming took 5 bases from V and 9 from J, leaving 17 bases between them.

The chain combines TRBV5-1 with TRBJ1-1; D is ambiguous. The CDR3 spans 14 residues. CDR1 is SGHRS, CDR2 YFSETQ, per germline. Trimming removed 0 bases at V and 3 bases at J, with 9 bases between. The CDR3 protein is CASSLAGVDTEAFF. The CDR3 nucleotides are TGCGCCAGCAGCTTGGCGGGAGTTGACACTGAAGCTTTCTTT.

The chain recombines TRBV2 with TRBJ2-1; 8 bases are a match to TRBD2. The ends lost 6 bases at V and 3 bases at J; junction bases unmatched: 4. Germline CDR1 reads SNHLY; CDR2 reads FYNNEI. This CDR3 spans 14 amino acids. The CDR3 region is CASRPGGDYNEQFF. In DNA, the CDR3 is TGTGCCAGCAGACCCGGGGGGGACTACAATGAGCAGTTCTTC.

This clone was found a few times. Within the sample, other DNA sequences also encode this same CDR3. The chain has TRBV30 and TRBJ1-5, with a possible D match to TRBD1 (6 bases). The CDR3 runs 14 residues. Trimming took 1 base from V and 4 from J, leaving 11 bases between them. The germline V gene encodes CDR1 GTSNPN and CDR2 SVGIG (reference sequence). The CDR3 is CAWSGTGRNQPQHF. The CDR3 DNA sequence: TGTGCCTGGAGTGGTACAGGGCGAAATCAGCCCCAGCATTTT.

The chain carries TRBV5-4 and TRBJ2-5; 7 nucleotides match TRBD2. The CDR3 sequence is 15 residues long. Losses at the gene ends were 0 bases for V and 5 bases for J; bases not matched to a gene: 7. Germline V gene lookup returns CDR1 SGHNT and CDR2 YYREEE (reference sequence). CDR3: CASSLGIAGGETQYF. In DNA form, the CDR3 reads TGTGCCAGCAGCTTGGGGATAGCGGGTGGGGAGACCCAGTACTTC.

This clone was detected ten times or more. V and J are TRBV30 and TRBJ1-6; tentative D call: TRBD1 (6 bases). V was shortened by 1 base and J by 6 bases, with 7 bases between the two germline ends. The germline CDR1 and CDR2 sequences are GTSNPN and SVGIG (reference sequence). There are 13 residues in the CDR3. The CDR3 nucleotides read TGTGCCTGGAGTGACAGGGCTAATTCACCCCTCCACTTT. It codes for CAWSDRANSPLHF.

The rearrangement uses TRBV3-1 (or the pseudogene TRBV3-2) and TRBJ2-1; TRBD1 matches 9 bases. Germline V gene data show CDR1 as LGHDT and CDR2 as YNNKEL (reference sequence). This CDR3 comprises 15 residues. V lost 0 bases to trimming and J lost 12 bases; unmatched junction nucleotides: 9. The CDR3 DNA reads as TGTGCCAGCAGCCAAGAATGGACAGGGGCGGTTGGGCAGTTCTTC. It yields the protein CASSQEWTGAVGQFF.

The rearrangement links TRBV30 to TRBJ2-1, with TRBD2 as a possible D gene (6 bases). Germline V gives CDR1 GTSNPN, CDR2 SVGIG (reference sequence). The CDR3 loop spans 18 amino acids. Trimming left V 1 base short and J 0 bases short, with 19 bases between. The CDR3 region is CAWSAITGTLSSYNEQFF. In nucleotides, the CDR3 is TGTGCCTGGAGTGCAATTACCGGGACTCTCAGCTCCTACAATGAGCAGTTCTTC. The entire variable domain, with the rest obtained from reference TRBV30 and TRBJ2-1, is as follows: SQTIHQWPATLVQPVGSPLSLECTVEGTSNPNLYWYRQAAGRGLQLLFYSVGIGQISSEVPQNLSASRPQDRQFILSSKKLLLSDSGFYLCAWSAITGTLSSYNEQFFGPGTRLTVL.

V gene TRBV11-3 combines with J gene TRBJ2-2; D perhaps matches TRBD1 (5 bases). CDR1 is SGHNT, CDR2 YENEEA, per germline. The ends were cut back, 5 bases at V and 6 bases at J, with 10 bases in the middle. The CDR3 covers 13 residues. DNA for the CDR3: TGTGCCAGCAGCCAAGGGGTTGCCGGGGAGCTGTTTTTT. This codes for CASSQGVAGELFF.

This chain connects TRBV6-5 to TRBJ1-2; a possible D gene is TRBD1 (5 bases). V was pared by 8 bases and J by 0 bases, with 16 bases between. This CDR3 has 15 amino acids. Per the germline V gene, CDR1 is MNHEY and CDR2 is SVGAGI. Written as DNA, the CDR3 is TGTGCCAGCGGGCGGTCGGGGGTTGCTAACTATGGCTACACCTTC. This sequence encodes CASGRSGVANYGYTF.

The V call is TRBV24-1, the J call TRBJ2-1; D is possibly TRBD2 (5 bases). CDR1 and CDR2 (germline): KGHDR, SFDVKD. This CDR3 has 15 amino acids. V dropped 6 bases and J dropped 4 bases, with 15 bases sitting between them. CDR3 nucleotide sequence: TGTGCCACCAGTCGGACCACGGGAAGGTACAATGAGCAGTTCTTC. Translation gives CATSRTTGRYNEQFF.

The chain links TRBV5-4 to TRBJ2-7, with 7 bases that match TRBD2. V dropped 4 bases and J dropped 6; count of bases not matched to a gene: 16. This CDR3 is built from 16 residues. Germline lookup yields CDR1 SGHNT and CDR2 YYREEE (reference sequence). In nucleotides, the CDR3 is TGTGCCAGCAGCCTGGGGGGGGTCGATGGTCCGGGCGAGCAGTACTTC. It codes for CASSLGGVDGPGEQYF.

This chain's CDR3 is CSVGEGMNTEAFF. CDR3 DNA: TGCAGCGTTGGCGAGGGCATGAACACTGAAGCTTTCTTT. The chain recombines TRBV29-1 with TRBJ1-1; no clear D. Germline lookup yields CDR1 SQVTM and CDR2 ANQGSEA. V lost 4 bases and J 0 bases, leaving 9 bases between the germline ends. There are 13 residues in the CDR3.

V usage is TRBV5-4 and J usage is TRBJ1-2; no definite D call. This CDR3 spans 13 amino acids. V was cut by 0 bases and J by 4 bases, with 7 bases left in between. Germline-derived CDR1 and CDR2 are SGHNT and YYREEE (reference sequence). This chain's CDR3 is CASSLERGYGYTF. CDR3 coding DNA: TGTGCCAGCAGCTTGGAAAGAGGCTATGGCTACACCTTC. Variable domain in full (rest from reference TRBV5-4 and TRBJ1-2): ETGVTQSPTHLIKTRGQQVTLRCSSQSGHNTVSWYQQALGQGPQFIFQYYREEENGRGNFPPRFSGLQFPNYSSELNVNALELDDSALYLCASSLERGYGYTFGSGTRLTVV.

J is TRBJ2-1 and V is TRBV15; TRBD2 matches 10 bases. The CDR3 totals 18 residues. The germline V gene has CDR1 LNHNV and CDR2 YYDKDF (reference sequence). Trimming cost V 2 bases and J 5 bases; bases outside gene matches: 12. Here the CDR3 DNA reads TGTGCCACCAGCAGAACCCTCCTTAGCGGGAGGAGCCACAATGAGCAGTTCTTC. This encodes CATSRTLLSGRSHNEQFF.

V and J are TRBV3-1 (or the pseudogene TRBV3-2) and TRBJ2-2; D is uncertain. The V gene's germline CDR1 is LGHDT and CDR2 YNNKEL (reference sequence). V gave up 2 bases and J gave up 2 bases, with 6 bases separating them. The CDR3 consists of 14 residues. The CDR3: CASSQPINTGELFF. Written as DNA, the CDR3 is TGTGCCAGCAGCCAACCAATTAACACCGGGGAGCTGTTTTTT.

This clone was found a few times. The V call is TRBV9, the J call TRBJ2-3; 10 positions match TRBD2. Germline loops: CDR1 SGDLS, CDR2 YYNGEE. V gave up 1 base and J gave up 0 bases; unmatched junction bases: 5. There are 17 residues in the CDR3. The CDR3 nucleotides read TGTGCCAGCAGCGTACTAGCGGGAGACGGTAGCACAGATACGCAGTATTTT. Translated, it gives CASSVLAGDGSTDTQYF.

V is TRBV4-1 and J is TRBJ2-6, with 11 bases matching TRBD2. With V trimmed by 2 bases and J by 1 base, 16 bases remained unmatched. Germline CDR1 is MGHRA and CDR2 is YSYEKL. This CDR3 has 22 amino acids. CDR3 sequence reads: CASSQREKVGLAGESGANVLTF. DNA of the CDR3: TGCGCCAGCAGCCAAAGGGAAAAGGTTGGACTAGCGGGTGAATCTGGGGCCAACGTCCTGACTTTC.

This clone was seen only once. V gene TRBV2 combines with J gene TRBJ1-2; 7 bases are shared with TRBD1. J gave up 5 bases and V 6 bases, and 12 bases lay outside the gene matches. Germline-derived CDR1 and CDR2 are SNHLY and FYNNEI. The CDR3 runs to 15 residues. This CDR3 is CASSDLQGPVYGYTF. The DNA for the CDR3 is TGTGCCAGCAGCGACCTACAGGGGCCTGTGTATGGCTACACCTTC.

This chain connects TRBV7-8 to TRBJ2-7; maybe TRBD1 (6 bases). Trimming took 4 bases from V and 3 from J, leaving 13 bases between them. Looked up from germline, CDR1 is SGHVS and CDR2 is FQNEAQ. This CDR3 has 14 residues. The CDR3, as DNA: TGTGCCAGCAGCTGGGGACAAGGAAACTACGAGCAGTACTTC. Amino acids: CASSWGQGNYEQYF.

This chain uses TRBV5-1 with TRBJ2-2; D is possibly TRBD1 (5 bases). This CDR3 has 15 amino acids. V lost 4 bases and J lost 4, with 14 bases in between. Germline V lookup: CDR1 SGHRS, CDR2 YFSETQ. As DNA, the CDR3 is TGCGCCAGCAGCCTTTATGGGGCGAGCACCGGGGAGCTGTTTTTT. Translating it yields CASSLYGASTGELFF.

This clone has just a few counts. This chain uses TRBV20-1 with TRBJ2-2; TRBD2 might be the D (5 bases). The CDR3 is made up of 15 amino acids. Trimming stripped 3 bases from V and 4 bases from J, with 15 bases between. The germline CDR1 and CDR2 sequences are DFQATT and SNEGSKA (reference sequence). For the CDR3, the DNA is TGCAGTGCTAGTAGTCCCACTAGTGTCACCGGGGAGCTGTTTTTT. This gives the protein CSASSPTSVTGELFF.

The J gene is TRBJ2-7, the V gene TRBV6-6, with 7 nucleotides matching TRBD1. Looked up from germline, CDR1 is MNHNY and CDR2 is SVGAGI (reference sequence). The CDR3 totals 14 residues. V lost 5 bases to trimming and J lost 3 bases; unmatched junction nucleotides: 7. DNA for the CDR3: TGTGCCAGCAGTCCGGGACAGTGGAACTACGAGCAGTACTTC. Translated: CASSPGQWNYEQYF.